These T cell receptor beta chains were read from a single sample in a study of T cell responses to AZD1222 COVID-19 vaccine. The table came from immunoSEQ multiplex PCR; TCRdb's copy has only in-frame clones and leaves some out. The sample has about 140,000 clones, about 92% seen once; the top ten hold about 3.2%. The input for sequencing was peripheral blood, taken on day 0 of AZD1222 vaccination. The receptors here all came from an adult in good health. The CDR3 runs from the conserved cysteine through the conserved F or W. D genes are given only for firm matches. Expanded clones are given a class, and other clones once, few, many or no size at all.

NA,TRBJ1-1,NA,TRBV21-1,CASGRHTEAFF,TGTGCCAGCGGTCGACACACTGAAGCTTTCTTT
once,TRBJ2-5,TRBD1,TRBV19,CASSITGGQETQYF,TGTGCCAGTAGTATCACAGGGGGCCAAGAGACCCAGTACTTC
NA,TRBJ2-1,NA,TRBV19,CASSPDDRLGDEQFF,TGTGCCAGTAGCCCCGACGACCGCCTGGGCGATGAGCAGTTCTTC
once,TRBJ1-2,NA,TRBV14,CASSQVSGFGYTF,TGTGCCAGCAGCCAAGTATCAGGCTTTGGCTACACCTTC
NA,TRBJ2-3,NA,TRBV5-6,CASSLYRITDTQYF,TGTGCCAGCAGCTTGTATAGGATCACAGATACGCAGTATTTT
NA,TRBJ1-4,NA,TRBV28,CASSLRAGRNEKLFF,TGTGCCAGCAGTTTAAGGGCAGGGCGTAATGAAAAACTGTTTTTT
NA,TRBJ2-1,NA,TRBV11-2,CASSLDPQANNEQFF,TGTGCCAGCAGCTTAGACCCTCAGGCTAACAATGAGCAGTTCTTC
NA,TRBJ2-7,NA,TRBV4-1,CASGDWKYSYEQYF,TGCGCCAGCGGAGACTGGAAGTACTCCTACGAGCAGTACTTC
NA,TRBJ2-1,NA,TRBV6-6,CASSYSRGYNEQFF,TGTGCCAGCAGTTACTCGCGCGGGTACAATGAGCAGTTCTTC
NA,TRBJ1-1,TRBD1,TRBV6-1,CASTLEGAVNTEAFF,TGTGCCAGCACCTTGGAGGGGGCTGTGAACACTGAAGCTTTCTTT
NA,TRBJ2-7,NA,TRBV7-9,CASSLRSGGVSSYEQYF,TGTGCCAGCAGCTTAAGGTCGGGCGGAGTGAGCTCCTACGAGCAGTACTTC
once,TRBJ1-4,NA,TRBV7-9,CASSLAVGAATNEKLFF,TGTGCCAGCAGCTTAGCGGTTGGGGCCGCAACTAATGAAAAACTGTTTTTT
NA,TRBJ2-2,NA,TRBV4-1,CASSQGGLPSGELFF,TGCGCCAGCAGCCAAGGTGGACTGCCCTCCGGGGAGCTGTTTTTT
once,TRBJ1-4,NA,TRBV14,CASSQYEKLFF,TGTGCCAGCAGCCAGTATGAAAAACTGTTTTTT
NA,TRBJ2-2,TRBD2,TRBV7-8,CASSPGLAGVAGELFF,TGTGCCAGCAGCCCCGGACTAGCGGGAGTGGCCGGGGAGCTGTTTTTT
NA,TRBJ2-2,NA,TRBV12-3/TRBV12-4,CASSFRAGELFF,TGTGCCAGCAGTTTTCGTGCCGGGGAGCTGTTTTTT
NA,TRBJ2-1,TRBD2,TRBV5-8,CASSSGVGGLAMDEQFF,TGTGCCAGCAGCTCCGGTGTTGGAGGACTAGCGATGGATGAGCAGTTCTTC
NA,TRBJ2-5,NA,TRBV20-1,CSVTRKETQYF,TGCAGCGTAACCCGAAAAGAGACCCAGTACTTC
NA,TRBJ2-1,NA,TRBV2,CASTPLAHEQFF,TGTGCCAGCACGCCTCTTGCGCATGAGCAGTTCTTC
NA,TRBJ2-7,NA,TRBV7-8,CASSFSGALTYEQYF,TGTGCCAGCAGCTTTTCCGGAGCACTTACCTACGAGCAGTACTTC
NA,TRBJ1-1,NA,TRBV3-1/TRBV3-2,CASSQGRLTEAFF,TGTGCCAGCAGCCAAGGCCGGTTAACTGAAGCTTTCTTT
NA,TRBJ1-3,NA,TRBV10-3,CAISESEGSSGNTIYF,TGTGCCATCAGTGAGTCGGAGGGCAGCTCTGGAAACACCATATATTTT
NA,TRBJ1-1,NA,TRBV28,CASSLYQDEAFF,TGTGCCAGCAGTTTATACCAGGATGAAGCTTTCTTT
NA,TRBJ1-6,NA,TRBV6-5,CASRLIQGGNSPLHF,TGTGCCAGCAGATTAATACAGGGAGGGAATTCACCCCTCCACTTT
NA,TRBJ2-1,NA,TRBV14,CASSQFYGLGNEQFF,TGTGCCAGCAGCCAGTTCTACGGGTTGGGCAATGAGCAGTTCTTC
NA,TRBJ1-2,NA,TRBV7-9,CASSLVGLSGYTF,TGTGCCAGCAGCTTAGTAGGGTTGAGTGGCTACACCTTC
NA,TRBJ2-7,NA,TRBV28,CASSWDVVSYEQYF,TGTGCCAGCAGTTGGGACGTAGTCTCCTACGAGCAGTACTTC
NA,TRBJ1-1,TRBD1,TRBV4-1,CASSQDKAGGNTEAFF,TGCGCCAGCAGCCAAGATAAGGCAGGGGGGAACACTGAAGCTTTCTTT
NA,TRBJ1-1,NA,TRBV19,CASKGTPSGYTEAFF,TGTGCCAGTAAGGGGACCCCCAGCGGGTACACTGAAGCTTTCTTT
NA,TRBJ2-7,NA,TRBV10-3,CAIRTGTSYEQYF,TGTGCCATTAGGACTGGGACCTCCTACGAGCAGTACTTC
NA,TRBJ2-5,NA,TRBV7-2,CASSPLGETQYF,TGTGCCAGCAGCCCCCTGGGTGAGACCCAGTACTTC
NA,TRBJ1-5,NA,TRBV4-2,CASSQDGSNQPQHF,TGTGCCAGCAGCCAAGACGGAAGCAATCAGCCCCAGCATTTT
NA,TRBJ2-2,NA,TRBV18,CASSRLSGLDTGELFF,TGTGCCAGCTCACGCCTATCAGGGCTAGACACCGGGGAGCTGTTTTTT
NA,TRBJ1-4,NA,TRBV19,CASSIDPEGNEKLFF,TGTGCCAGTAGTATAGATCCTGAGGGTAATGAAAAACTGTTTTTT
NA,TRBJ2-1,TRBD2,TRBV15,CATSREKLAGVSEQFF,TGTGCCACCAGCAGAGAGAAACTAGCGGGAGTCTCTGAGCAGTTCTTC
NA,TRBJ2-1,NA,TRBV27,CASSLLRDFYNEQFF,TGTGCCAGCAGTCTGCTACGGGACTTTTACAATGAGCAGTTCTTC
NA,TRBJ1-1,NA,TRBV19,CASSIGQLNTEAFF,TGTGCCAGTAGTATCGGGCAGCTGAACACTGAAGCTTTCTTT
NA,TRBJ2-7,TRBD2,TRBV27,CASSRGGEQYF,TGTGCCAGCAGCCGGGGGGGCGAGCAGTACTTC
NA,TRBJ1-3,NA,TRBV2,CASSVRGASSGNTIYF,TGTGCCAGCAGTGTGAGGGGGGCTAGCTCTGGAAACACCATATATTTT